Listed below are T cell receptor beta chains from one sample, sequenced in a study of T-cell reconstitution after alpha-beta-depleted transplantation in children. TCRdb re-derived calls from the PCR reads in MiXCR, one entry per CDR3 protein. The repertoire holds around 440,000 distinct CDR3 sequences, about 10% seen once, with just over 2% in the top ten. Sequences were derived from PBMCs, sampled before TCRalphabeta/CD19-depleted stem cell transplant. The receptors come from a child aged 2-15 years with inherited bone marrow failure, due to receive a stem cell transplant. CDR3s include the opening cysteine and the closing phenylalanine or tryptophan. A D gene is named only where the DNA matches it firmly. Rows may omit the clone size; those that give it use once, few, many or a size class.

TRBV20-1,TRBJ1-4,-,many,TGCAGTGCTAGAGATCGCGGCAGTGATAATGAAAAACTGTTTTTT,CSARDRGSDNEKLFF
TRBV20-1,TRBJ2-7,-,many,TGCAGTGCTAGATCGGGGCGGCCAGGGGACTCCTACGAGCAGTACTTC,CSARSGRPGDSYEQYF
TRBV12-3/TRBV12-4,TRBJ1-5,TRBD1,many,TGTGCCAGCAGCCCTGACAGGGGGTATATCAATCAGCCCCAGCATTTT,CASSPDRGYINQPQHF
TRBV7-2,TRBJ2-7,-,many,TGTGCCAGCAGCCCGGTTGGTGGCGGGTCCCAGACCTACGAGCAGTACTTC,CASSPVGGGSQTYEQYF
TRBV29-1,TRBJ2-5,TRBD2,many,TGCAGCGGGAACGGACTAGCGGGAGGCCTGGACGAAGAGACCCAGTACTTC,CSGNGLAGGLDEETQYF
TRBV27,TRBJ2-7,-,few,TGTGCCAGCACCTTCTCCGGAGGGACAAAAAGTTACGAGCAGTACTTC,CASTFSGGTKSYEQYF
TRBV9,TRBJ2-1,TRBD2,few,TGTGCCAGCAGCGTAGACCCGACTAGCGGGAGTTACAATGAGCAGTTCTTC,CASSVDPTSGSYNEQFF
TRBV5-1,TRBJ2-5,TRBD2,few,TGCGCCAGCAGCCGCGGCGGGACTAGCGGCCAAGAGACCCAGTACTTC,CASSRGGTSGQETQYF
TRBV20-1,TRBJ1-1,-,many,TGCAGTGCTACCGACAAGAACACTGAAGCTTTCTTT,CSATDKNTEAFF
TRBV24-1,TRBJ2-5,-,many,TGTGCCACCAGTGATGGAGTACCGGGACTTAAAGAGACCCAGTACTTC,CATSDGVPGLKETQYF
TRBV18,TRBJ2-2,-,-,TGTGCCAGCTCACCACTTGATAGTCCCGGGGAGCTGTTTTTT,CASSPLDSPGELFF
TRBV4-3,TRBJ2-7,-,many,TGCGCCAGCAGCCAAGATCACCGCGGCGGCCAGCGAGCCTACGAGCAGTACTTC,CASSQDHRGGQRAYEQYF
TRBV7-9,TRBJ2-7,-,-,TGTGCCAGCAGCTTAGACCCAGGACCCGAGCAGTACTTC,CASSLDPGPEQYF
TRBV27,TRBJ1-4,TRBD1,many,TGTGCCAGCACTTTAACAGGGGGCTCTGAAAAACTGTTTTTT,CASTLTGGSEKLFF
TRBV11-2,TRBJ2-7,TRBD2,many,TGTGCCAGCAGCTCAGGACTAGCGGGAGGGGGACAGTACTTC,CASSSGLAGGGQYF
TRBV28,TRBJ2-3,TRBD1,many,TGTGCCAGCAGTTTACTTCTACAGGGGAGAGGCACAGATACGCAGTATTTT,CASSLLLQGRGTDTQYF
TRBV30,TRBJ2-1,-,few,TGTGCCTGGAGTCAGACCTTCAATGAGCAGTTCTTC,CAWSQTFNEQFF
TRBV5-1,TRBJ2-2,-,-,TGCGCCAGCAGTAGGGTCCCCGAGAACACCGGGGAGCTGTTTTTT,CASSRVPENTGELFF
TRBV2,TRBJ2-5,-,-,TGTGCCAGCAGCGACGACAGGCCAGAGACCCAGTACTTC,CASSDDRPETQYF
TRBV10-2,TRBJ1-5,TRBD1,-,TGCGCCAGCACCGAAACACAAGTGACAGGGGCGAATCAGCCCCAGCATTTT,CASTETQVTGANQPQHF
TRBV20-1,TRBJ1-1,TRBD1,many,TGCAGTGCTCGACAGGGGTCGGGCACTGAAGCTTTCTTT,CSARQGSGTEAFF
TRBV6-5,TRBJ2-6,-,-,TGTGCCAGCAGTTACGTAGGGCCTGGGGCCAACGTCCTGACTTTC,CASSYVGPGANVLTF
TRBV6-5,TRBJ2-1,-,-,TGTGCCAGCAGTTACGTCCCGAGCTCCTACAATGAGCAGTTCTTC,CASSYVPSSYNEQFF
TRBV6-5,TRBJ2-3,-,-,TGTGCCAGCAGTCTACAGTTTAGCACAGATACGCAGTATTTT,CASSLQFSTDTQYF
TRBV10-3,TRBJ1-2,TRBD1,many,TGTGCCATCAGCCGGACAGGGTCTAACTATGGCTACACCTTC,CAISRTGSNYGYTF
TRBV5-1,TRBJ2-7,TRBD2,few,TGCGCCAGCAGCCGCTCCGGACTAGCGGGAGCTGTAGACTACGAGCAGTACTTC,CASSRSGLAGAVDYEQYF
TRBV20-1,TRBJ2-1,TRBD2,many,TGCAGTGCTAGGCCGGGACTAGTCCTCCATGAGCAGTTCTTC,CSARPGLVLHEQFF
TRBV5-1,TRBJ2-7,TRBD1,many,TGCGCCAGCAGCTCCGGGACAGGGGCCTACGAGCAGTACTTC,CASSSGTGAYEQYF
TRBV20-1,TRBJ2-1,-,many,TGCAGCAAACATACCGGGACTGGGGCCAATGAGCAGTTCTTC,CSKHTGTGANEQFF
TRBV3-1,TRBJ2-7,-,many,TGTGCCAGCAGCCGCCAAGGGGGGAGGGTCGAGCAGTACTTC,CASSRQGGRVEQYF
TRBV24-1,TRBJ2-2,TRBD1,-,TGTGCCACCAGTGATCCGGGGACAGGGGTCCACGGGGAGCTGTTTTTT,CATSDPGTGVHGELFF
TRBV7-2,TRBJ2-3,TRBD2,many,TGTGCCAGCAGCTTAGCCCGGGGTAGCGGGGGCACAGATACGCAGTATTTT,CASSLARGSGGTDTQYF
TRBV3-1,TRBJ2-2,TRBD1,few,TGTGCCAGCAGTCGACAGGGAGTTTGGACCGGGGAGCTGTTTTTT,CASSRQGVWTGELFF
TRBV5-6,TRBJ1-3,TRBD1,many,TGTGCCAGCAGCGGCGGACAGGACCCTGGAAACACCATATATTTT,CASSGGQDPGNTIYF
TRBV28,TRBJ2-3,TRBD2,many,TGTGCCAGCAGTTTAAATTGGGACTATCTCCAGGATACGCAGTATTTT,CASSLNWDYLQDTQYF
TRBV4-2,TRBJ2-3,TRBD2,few,TGTGCCAGCAGCCAAGATGGGGGACTACCATCGAGCGGGGATACGCAGTATTTT,CASSQDGGLPSSGDTQYF
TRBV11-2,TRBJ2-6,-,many,TGTGCCAGCAGCCACAGGTCTGGGGCCAACGTCCTGACTTTC,CASSHRSGANVLTF
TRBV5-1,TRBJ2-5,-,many,TGCGCCAGCAGCGAGGTAGGACGCCCGTACCAAGAGACCCAGTACTTC,CASSEVGRPYQETQYF
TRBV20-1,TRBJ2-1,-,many,TGCAGTGCTAGAGACTCAATTGCGCAGGCCTACAATGAGCAGTTCTTC,CSARDSIAQAYNEQFF
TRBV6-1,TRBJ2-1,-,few,TGTGCCAGCAGTGAAGCACCGGGCTGGCTGCCGAATCATGAGCAGTTCTTC,CASSEAPGWLPNHEQFF
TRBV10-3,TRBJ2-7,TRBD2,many,TGTGCCATCAGTGAGTCTCAAGAACTAGCGGGAGGTGGCAAGCAGTACTTC,CAISESQELAGGGKQYF
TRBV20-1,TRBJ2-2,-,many,TGCAGTGCTGCCAGGACCGAGACCGGGGAGCTGTTTTTT,CSAARTETGELFF
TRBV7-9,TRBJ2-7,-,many,TGTGCCAGCAGCCCCCCCGGGATTTACGAGCAGTACTTC,CASSPPGIYEQYF
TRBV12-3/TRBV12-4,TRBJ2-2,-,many,TGTGCCAGCAGCATTAGCGCCGGGGAGCTGTTTTTT,CASSISAGELFF
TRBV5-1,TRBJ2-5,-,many,TGCGCCAGCAGCTTGGTGGGGTCAGGGCAAGAGACCCAGTACTTC,CASSLVGSGQETQYF
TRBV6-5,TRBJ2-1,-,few,TGTGCCAGCAGTTACGGGGTCCGGAATGAGCAGTTCTTC,CASSYGVRNEQFF
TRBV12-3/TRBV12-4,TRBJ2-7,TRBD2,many,TGTGCCAGCAGTTTAAACCCCGAGCGGGACTCCTACGAGCAGTACTTC,CASSLNPERDSYEQYF
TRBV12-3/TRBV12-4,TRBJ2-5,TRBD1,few,TGTGCCAGCAGTACCGTTCCCGGGACAGACCAAGAGACCCAGTACTTC,CASSTVPGTDQETQYF
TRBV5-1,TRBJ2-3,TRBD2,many,TGCGCCAGCAGCCCAAGGACTAGCGGGGTTCCCGTTACGCAGTATTTT,CASSPRTSGVPVTQYF
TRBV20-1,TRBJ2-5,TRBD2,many,TGCAGTGCCCGGGGGGGGGGAAAGTTAGAGACCCAGTACTTC,CSARGGGKLETQYF
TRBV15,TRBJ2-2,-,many,TGTGCCACCAGCCGAATACCCTACGGACAAACCGGGGAGCTGTTTTTT,CATSRIPYGQTGELFF
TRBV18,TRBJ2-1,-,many,TGTGCCAGCTCACGGGGGGGCTTTGGTGAGCAGTTCTTC,CASSRGGFGEQFF
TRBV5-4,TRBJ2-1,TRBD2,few,TGTGCCAGCAGGAAGCGGGAGACCTCCTACAATGAGCAGTTCTTC,CASRKRETSYNEQFF
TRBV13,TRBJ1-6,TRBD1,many,TGTGCCAGCAGCTACAGGACAGGGCGGGATTCACCCCTCCACTTT,CASSYRTGRDSPLHF
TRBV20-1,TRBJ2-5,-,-,TGCAGTGCGGAGGGGCCCCAAGAGACCCAGTACTTC,CSAEGPQETQYF
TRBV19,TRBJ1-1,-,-,TGTGCCAGTAGTATCATTGGGGTTACGGCTGAAGCTTTCTTT,CASSIIGVTAEAFF
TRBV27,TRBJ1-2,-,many,TGTGCCAGCAGCTTACAGGGAGGCTATGGCTACACCTTC,CASSLQGGYGYTF
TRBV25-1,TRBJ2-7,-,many,TGTGCCAGCACCAACCTCGGGCTTTCCTACGAGCAGTACTTC,CASTNLGLSYEQYF
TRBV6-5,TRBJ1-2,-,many,TGTGCCAGCAGTTACGCCGCGGTTAACTATGGCTACACCTTC,CASSYAAVNYGYTF